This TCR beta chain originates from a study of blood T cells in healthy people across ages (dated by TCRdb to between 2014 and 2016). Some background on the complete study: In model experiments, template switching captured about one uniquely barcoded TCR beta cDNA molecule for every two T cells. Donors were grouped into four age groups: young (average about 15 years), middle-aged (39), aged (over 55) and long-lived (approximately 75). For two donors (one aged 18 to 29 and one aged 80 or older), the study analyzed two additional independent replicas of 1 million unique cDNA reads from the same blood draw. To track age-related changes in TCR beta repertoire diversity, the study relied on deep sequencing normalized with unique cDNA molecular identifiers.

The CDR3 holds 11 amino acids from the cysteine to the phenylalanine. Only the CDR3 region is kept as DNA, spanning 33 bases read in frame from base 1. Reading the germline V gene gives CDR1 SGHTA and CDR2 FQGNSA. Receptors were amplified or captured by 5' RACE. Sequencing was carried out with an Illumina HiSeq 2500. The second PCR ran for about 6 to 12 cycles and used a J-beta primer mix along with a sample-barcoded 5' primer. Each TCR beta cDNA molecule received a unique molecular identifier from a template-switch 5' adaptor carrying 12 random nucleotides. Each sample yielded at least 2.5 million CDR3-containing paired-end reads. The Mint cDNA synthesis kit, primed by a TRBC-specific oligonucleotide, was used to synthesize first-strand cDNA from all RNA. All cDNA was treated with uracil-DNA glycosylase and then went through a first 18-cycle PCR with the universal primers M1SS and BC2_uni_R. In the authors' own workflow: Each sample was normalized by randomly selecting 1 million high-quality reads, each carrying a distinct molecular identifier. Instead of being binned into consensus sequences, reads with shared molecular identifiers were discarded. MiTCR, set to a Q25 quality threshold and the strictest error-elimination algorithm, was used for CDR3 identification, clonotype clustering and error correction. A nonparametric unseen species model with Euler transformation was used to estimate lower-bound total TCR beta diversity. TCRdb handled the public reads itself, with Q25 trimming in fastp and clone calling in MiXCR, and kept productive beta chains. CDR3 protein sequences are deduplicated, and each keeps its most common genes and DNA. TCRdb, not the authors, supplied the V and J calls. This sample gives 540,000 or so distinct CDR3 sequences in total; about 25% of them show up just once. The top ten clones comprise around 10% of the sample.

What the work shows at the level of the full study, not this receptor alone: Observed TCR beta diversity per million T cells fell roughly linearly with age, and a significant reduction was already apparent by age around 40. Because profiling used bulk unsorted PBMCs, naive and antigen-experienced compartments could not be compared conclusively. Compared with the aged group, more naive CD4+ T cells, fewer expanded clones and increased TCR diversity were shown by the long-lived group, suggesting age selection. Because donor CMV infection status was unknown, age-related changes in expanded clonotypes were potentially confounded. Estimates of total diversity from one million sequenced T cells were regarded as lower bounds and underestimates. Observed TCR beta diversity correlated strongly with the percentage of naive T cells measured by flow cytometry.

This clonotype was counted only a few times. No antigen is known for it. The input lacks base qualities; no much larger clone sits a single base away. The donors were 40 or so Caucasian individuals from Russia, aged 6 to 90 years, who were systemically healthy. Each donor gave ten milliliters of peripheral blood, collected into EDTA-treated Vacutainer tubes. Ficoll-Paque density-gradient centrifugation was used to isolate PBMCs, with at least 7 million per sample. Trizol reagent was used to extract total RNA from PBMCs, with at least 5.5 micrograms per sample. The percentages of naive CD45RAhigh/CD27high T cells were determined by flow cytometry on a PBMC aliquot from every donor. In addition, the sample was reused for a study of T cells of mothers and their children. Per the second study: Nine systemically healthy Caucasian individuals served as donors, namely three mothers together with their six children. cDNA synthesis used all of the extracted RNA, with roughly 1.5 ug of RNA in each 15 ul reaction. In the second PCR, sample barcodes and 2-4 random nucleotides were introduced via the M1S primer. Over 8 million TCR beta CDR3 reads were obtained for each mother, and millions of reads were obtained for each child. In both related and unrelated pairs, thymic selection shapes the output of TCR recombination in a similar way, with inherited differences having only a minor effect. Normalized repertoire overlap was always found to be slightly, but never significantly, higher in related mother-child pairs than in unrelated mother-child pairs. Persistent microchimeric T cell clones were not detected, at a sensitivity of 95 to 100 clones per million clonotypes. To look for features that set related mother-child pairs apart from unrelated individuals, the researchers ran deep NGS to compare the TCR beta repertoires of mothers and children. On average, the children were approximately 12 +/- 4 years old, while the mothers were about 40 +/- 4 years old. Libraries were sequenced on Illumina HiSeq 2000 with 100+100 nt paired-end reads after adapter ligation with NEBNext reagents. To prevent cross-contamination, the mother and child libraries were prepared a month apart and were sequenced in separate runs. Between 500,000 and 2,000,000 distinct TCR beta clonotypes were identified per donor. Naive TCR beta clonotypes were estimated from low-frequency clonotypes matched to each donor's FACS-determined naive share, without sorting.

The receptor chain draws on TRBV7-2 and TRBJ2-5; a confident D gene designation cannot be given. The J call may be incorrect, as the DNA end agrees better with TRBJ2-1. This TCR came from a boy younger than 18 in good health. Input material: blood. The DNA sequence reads TGTGCCAGCAGCTTTGGGATAGAACAGTTCTTC. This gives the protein CASSFGIEQFF.